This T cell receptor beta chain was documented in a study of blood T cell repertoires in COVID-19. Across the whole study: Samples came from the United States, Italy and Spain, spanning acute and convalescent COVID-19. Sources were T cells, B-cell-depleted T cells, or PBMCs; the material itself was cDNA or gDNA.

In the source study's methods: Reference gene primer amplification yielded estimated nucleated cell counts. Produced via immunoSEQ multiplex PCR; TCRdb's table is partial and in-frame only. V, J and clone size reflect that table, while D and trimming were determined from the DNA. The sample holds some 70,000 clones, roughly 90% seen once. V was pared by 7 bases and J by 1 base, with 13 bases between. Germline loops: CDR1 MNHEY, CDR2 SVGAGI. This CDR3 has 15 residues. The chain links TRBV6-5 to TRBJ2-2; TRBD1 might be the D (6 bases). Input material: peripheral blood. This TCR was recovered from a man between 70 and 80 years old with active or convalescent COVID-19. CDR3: CASTRDIRNTGELFF. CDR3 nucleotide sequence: TGTGCCAGCACCCGGGACATAAGGAACACCGGGGAGCTGTTTTTT.